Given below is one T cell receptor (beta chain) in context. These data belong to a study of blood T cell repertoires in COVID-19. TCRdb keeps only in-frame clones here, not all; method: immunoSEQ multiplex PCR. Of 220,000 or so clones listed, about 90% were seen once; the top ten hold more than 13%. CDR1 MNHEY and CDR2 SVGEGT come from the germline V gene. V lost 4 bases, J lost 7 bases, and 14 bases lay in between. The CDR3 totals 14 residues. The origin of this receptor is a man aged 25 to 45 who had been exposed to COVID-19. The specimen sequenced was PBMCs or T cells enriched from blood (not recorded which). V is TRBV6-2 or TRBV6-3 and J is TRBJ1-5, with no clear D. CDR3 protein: CASSWGGFEQPQHF. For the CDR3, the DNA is TGTGCCAGCAGTTGGGGAGGGTTTGAACAGCCCCAGCATTTT.